This T cell receptor beta chain was sequenced in a study of control samples from healthy donors and cancer patients. The V gene lost 0 bases and the J gene lost 3 bases, with 12 bases spanning the gap. Germline V lookup: CDR1 SGHRS, CDR2 YFSETQ. CDR3 size: 15 residues. The method was immunoSEQ multiplex PCR; TCRdb's version includes in-frame clones alone and lacks a portion of them. The table records about 92,000 clones, approximately 78% of them present only once. This chain uses TRBV5-1 with TRBJ2-5, with a weak D call TRBD1 (5 bases). The specimen was blood. This receptor was taken from a woman aged 55-69 years in good health. The CDR3 DNA follows: TGCGCCAGCAGCTTGGTTGGGGCACCCGAAGAGACCCAGTACTTC. This translates into CASSLVGAPEETQYF.